The 12 T cell receptor beta chains given below trace back to one sample, sequenced in a study of read filtering for tumor transcriptome and immune sequencing. From approximately 430 ng of RNA, a library with molecular barcoded alpha/delta and beta/gamma adaptors was made. Via MiXCR, TCRdb re-called the reads, giving one row per CDR3 protein. The sample gives around 23,000 distinct CDR3 sequences, less than 25% of which show up once; 40% to 55% is in the top ten. Material: a population of CD138-negative cells sorted from bone marrow. The receptors derive from a donor over 35 with multiple myeloma.

Ten or more counts support this clonotype. The chain employs TRBV7-2 and TRBJ2-4; D is perhaps TRBD1 or TRBD2 (5 bases each). V was clipped by 6 bases and J by 3 bases, with 12 bases between them. This CDR3 has 14 amino acids. Germline-derived CDR1 and CDR2 are SGHTA and FQGNSA. The CDR3 spells CASSRGADKNIQYF. The CDR3 DNA reads TGTGCCAGCAGTCGAGGGGCGGACAAAAACATTCAGTACTTC.

Ten or more counts support this clonotype. V usage is TRBV7-3 and J usage is TRBJ2-5; 7 bases line up with TRBD1. Germline lookup yields CDR1 SGHTA and CDR2 FQGTGA. V was pared by 4 bases and J by 2 bases, with 10 bases of the junction left unmatched. The CDR3 consists of 16 residues. The CDR3 sequence is CASSSTGLGPQETQYF. The CDR3 coding sequence is TGTGCCAGCAGCTCGACAGGGCTAGGGCCGCAAGAGACCCAGTACTTC.

The chain uses TRBV27 and TRBJ1-1; the D is unclear. V dropped 10 bases and J dropped 1 base, with 16 bases sitting between them. Germline-derived CDR1 and CDR2 are MNHEY and SMNVEV (reference sequence). The CDR3 has 14 amino acids. This chain's CDR3 is CATREELTNTEAFF. CDR3 nucleotides: TGTGCCACCAGAGAGGAGCTAACGAACACTGAAGCTTTCTTT.

The rearrangement links TRBV5-4 to TRBJ2-4; D unresolved. The V gene lost 6 bases and the J gene lost 0 bases, with 10 bases spanning the gap. The V gene's germline CDR1 is SGHNT and CDR2 YYREEE (reference sequence). The CDR3 covers 14 residues. The CDR3 protein is CASTQDPAKNIQYF. The CDR3 bases are TGTGCCAGCACTCAAGATCCAGCCAAAAACATTCAGTACTTC. The full variable domain, with the rest looked up from reference TRBV5-4 and TRBJ2-4, is ETGVTQSPTHLIKTRGQQVTLRCSSQSGHNTVSWYQQALGQGPQFIFQYYREEENGRGNFPPRFSGLQFPNYSSELNVNALELDDSALYLCASTQDPAKNIQYFGAGTRLSVL.

A word on this clonotype: One base separates it from a far larger clone, so it is likely a read error. V is TRBV6-6 and J is TRBJ2-2; a possible D gene is TRBD2 (6 bases). This CDR3 is built from 13 residues. CDR1 is MNHNY and CDR2 is SVGAGI in the germline V gene (reference sequence). CDR3 loop: CASLELAAGGLFF. The CDR3 bases are TGTGCCAGCCTTGAACTAGCTGCCGGGGGGCTGTTTTTT.

This clonotype was observed a few times. This chain connects TRBV4-2 to TRBJ2-7; D is possibly TRBD1 (6 bases). The germline gives CDR1 LGHNA, CDR2 YNFKEQ. Between the trimmed V and J ends, which lost 0 bases and 2 bases, there was a span of 11 bases. The CDR3 spans 15 residues. The CDR3 nucleotides read TGTGCCAGCAGCCAAGAAAGATCAGGGGCCTACGAGCAGTACTTC. Translating it yields CASSQERSGAYEQYF.

This clonotype was counted ten times or more. This chain joins TRBV20-1 and TRBJ2-7, with a tentative D call TRBD2 (7 bases). The CDR3 has 15 residues. Deletions cut 0 bases from V and 2 bases from J, with 14 bases between. The germline V gene has CDR1 DFQATT and CDR2 SNEGSKA (reference sequence). In nucleotides, the CDR3 is TGCAGTGCTAGAGATAGGGGGGGACCAGCCTACGAGCAGTACTTC. Protein sequence: CSARDRGGPAYEQYF.

The CDR3 region has the DNA TGTGCCGGCTTCAGGACTAGGACAGATACGCAGTATTTT. The encoded protein is CAGFRTRTDTQYF. The J gene is TRBJ2-3, the V gene TRBV7-9, with 7 nucleotides matching TRBD2. The CDR3 has 13 amino acids. Trimming took 11 bases from V and 3 from J; bases not matched to a gene: 8. Germline CDR1 and CDR2: SEHNR and FQNEAQ (reference sequence). Supplemented by reference TRBV7-9 and TRBJ2-3, the full variable domain reads DTGVSQNPRHKITKRGQNVTFRCDPISEHNRLYWYRQTLGQGPEFLTYFQNEAQLEKSRLLSDRFSAERPKGSFSTLEIQRTEQGDSAMYLCAGFRTRTDTQYFGPGTRLTVL.

This chain uses TRBV18 with TRBJ2-5; D possibly uses TRBD1 or TRBD2 (5 bases each). The CDR3 contains 13 residues. Trimming cost V 5 bases and J 1 base, with 8 bases left between them. Germline CDR1 KGHSH, CDR2 LQKENI. CDR3 residues: CASSSGTQETQYF. CDR3 nucleotide sequence: TGTGCCAGCTCATCCGGGACCCAAGAGACCCAGTACTTC.

This clonotype has just a few counts. The rearrangement links TRBV19 to TRBJ1-4; D is undetermined. The CDR3 totals 12 residues. Germline lookup yields CDR1 LNHDA and CDR2 SQIVND (reference sequence). The V end was cut by 9 bases, the J end by 7 bases, with 12 bases between. The CDR3 spells CASRDGPEKLFF. The CDR3 DNA follows: TGTGCCAGCCGTGACGGGCCTGAAAAACTGTTTTTT.

This chain joins TRBV20-1 and TRBJ1-3; D call uncertain. The CDR3 sequence is 15 residues long. Per germline, CDR1 DFQATT and CDR2 SNEGSKA (reference sequence). Trimming took off 2 bases at V and 6 bases at J, with 17 bases between the two ends. CDR3 sequence reads: CSARPAGQMENTIYF. The CDR3 region has the DNA TGCAGTGCTAGACCCGCCGGGCAGATGGAAAACACCATATATTTT.

This clonotype was counted many times. The genes are TRBV28 and TRBJ2-3; D unclear. The CDR3 covers 12 residues. Between the trimmed V and J ends, which lost 6 bases and 4 bases, there was a span of 8 bases. Germline assignment: CDR1 MDHEN and CDR2 SYDVKM. CDR3 bases: TGTGCCAGCAGCTTGATGTCAGATACGCAGTATTTT. Protein: CASSLMSDTQYF.